This T cell receptor (beta chain) was profiled in a study of CD8+ T cells in alopecia areata. Study in general: Treated individuals took tofacitinib by mouth, 5 to 10 mg twice daily.

The J segment lost 9 bases and the V segment lost 1 base, leaving 7 bases of the junction unmatched. This CDR3 has 15 amino acids. The germline V gene encodes CDR1 SQVTM and CDR2 ANQGSEA. As regards this clone: Its antigen remains unknown.

Study-level results: Sequencing of scalp samples also includes resident alphabeta T cells from normal skin.

In each case, RNA was isolated and then reverse transcribed into cDNA as the sequencing template. Sequencing was performed with immunoSEQ multiplex PCR; in TCRdb, only in-frame clones are kept and a portion is missing. The sample gives approximately 210,000 clones, approximately 45% of which show up once; about 2.6% is in the top ten. As to treatment: oral pan-JAK inhibitor, 5-10 mg twice daily. The clonotype originates from a human donor with alopecia areata. The J gene is TRBJ2-1, the V gene TRBV29-1; 12 positions match TRBD2. The source material was CD4+ T cells sorted from blood, sampled between weeks 36 and 40, from a patient treated with tofacitinib. In DNA form, the CDR3 reads TGCAGCGTTGAAGGGACTAGCGGGATGGCCCTTGAGCAGTTCTTC. Its protein is CSVEGTSGMALEQFF.